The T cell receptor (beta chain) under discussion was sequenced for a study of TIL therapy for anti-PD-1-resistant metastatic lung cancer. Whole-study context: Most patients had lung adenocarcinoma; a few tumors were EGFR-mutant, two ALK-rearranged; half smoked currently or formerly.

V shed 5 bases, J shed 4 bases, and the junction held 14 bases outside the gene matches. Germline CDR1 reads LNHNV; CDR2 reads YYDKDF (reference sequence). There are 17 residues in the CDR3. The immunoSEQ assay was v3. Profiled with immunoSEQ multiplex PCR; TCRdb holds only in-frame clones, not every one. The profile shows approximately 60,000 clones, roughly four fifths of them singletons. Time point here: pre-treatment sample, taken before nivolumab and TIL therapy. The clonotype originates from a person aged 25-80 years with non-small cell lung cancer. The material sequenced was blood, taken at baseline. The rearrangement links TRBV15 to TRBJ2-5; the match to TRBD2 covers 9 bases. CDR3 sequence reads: CATSGRGGPRRGETQYF. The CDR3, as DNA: TGTGCCACCAGCGGGCGGGGGGGCCCAAGGCGTGGAGAGACCCAGTACTTC.